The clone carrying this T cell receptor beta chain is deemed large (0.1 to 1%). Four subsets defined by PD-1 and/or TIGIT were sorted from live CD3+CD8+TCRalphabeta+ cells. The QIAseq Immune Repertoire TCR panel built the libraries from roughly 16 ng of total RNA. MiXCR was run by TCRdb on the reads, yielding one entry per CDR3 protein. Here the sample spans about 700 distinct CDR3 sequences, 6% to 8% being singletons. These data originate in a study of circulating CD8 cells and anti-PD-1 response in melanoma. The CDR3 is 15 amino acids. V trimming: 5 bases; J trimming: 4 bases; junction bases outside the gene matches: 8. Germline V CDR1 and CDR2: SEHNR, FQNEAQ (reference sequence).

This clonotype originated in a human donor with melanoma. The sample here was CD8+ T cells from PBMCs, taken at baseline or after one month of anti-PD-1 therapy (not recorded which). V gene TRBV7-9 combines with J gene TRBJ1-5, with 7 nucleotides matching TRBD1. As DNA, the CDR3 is TGTGCCAGCAGCCAAACAGGGGTGCCTAATCAGCCCCAGCATTTT. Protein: CASSQTGVPNQPQHF.